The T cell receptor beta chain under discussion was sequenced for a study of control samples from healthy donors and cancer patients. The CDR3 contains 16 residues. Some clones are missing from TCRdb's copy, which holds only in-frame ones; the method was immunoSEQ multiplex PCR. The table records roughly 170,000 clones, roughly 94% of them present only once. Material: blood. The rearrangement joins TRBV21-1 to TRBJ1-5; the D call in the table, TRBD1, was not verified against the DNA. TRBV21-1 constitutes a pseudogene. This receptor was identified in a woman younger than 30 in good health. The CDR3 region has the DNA TGTGCCAGCAGCAAAGGGGACAGGCAAGAAACCGGGCCCCAGCATTTT. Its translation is CASSKGDRQETGPQHF.